This is a list of T cell receptor beta chains from one sample in a study of CD8 T cells in ankylosing spondylitis. TCRdb re-derived calls from the 5' RACE reads in MiXCR, one entry per CDR3 protein. The data show some 300,000 distinct CDR3 sequences, around 20% seen once. Source material: blood, either unsorted or a sorted T cell fraction (not recorded which). Every receptor here comes from a female donor with ankylosing spondylitis or in good health (not recorded which). The CDR3 runs from the conserved cysteine through the conserved F or W. Fields, in order: V gene, clone size, D gene, J gene, CDR3 protein, CDR3 DNA. D genes are given only for firm matches. Size values are once, few and many counts, or a class for expanded clones, and some rows have none.

v_gene: TRBV29-1
abundance: few
d_gene: TRBD1
j_gene: TRBJ1-1
CDR3aa: CSVQGATEAFF
CDR3nt: TGCAGCGTTCAGGGGGCGACTGAAGCTTTCTTT

v_gene: TRBV11-1
abundance: few
d_gene: TRBD2
j_gene: TRBJ2-7
CDR3aa: CASSGTSGRTTYEQYF
CDR3nt: TGTGCCAGCAGCGGGACTAGCGGGAGGACTACCTACGAGCAGTACTTC

v_gene: TRBV7-9
abundance: NA
d_gene: NA
j_gene: TRBJ1-1
CDR3aa: CASTRDFFMNTEAFF
CDR3nt: TGTGCCTCGACCCGGGACTTTTTTATGAACACTGAAGCTTTCTTT

v_gene: TRBV30
abundance: once
d_gene: NA
j_gene: TRBJ2-1
CDR3aa: CAWAQRQSYNEQFF
CDR3nt: TGTGCCTGGGCCCAGAGACAGTCCTACAATGAGCAGTTCTTC

v_gene: TRBV7-2
abundance: NA
d_gene: NA
j_gene: TRBJ1-1
CDR3aa: CASSLDVPNTEAFF
CDR3nt: TGTGCCAGCAGCTTAGACGTTCCGAACACTGAAGCTTTCTTT

v_gene: TRBV4-3
abundance: few
d_gene: TRBD1
j_gene: TRBJ2-7
CDR3aa: CASSQLDREYEQYF
CDR3nt: TGCGCCAGCAGCCAACTGGACAGGGAGTACGAGCAGTACTTC

v_gene: TRBV4-2
abundance: few
d_gene: TRBD2
j_gene: TRBJ2-1
CDR3aa: CASSQNPLGAGVDNEQFF
CDR3nt: TGTGCCAGCAGCCAAAACCCCCTCGGAGCGGGAGTTGATAATGAGCAGTTCTTC

v_gene: TRBV28
abundance: NA
d_gene: NA
j_gene: TRBJ2-2
CDR3aa: CASTVDSSELFF
CDR3nt: TGTGCCAGCACCGTGGACAGCTCGGAGCTGTTTTTT

v_gene: TRBV30
abundance: NA
d_gene: NA
j_gene: TRBJ2-2
CDR3aa: CAWSVGVTGELFF
CDR3nt: TGTGCCTGGAGTGTTGGGGTCACCGGGGAGCTGTTTTTT

v_gene: TRBV28
abundance: many
d_gene: NA
j_gene: TRBJ2-1
CDR3aa: CASSFLMRVNEQFF
CDR3nt: TGTGCCAGCAGTTTTCTCATGCGGGTCAACGAGCAGTTCTTC

v_gene: TRBV4-3
abundance: few
d_gene: TRBD2
j_gene: TRBJ2-1
CDR3aa: CASSQGAGGGNEQFF
CDR3nt: TGCGCCAGCAGCCAAGGAGCGGGAGGGGGCAATGAGCAGTTCTTC

v_gene: TRBV20-1
abundance: few
d_gene: NA
j_gene: TRBJ1-2
CDR3aa: CSAPSGLKANYGYTF
CDR3nt: TGCAGTGCCCCTTCGGGACTGAAAGCTAACTATGGCTACACCTTC

v_gene: TRBV4-2
abundance: few
d_gene: TRBD2
j_gene: TRBJ2-7
CDR3aa: CASSQGGLVYEQYF
CDR3nt: TGTGCCAGCAGCCAAGGGGGACTAGTCTACGAGCAGTACTTC

v_gene: TRBV27
abundance: NA
d_gene: TRBD2
j_gene: TRBJ2-7
CDR3aa: CARLGEGSYEQYF
CDR3nt: TGTGCCCGGCTGGGGGAGGGGAGCTACGAGCAGTACTTC

v_gene: TRBV9
abundance: NA
d_gene: NA
j_gene: TRBJ1-2
CDR3aa: CASSPSLQAVDGYTF
CDR3nt: TGTGCCAGCAGCCCATCCCTGCAGGCGGTGGATGGCTACACCTTC

v_gene: TRBV19
abundance: few
d_gene: TRBD2
j_gene: TRBJ2-2
CDR3aa: CASSIMAGAGELFF
CDR3nt: TGTGCCAGTAGTATTATGGCGGGAGCCGGGGAGCTGTTTTTT

v_gene: TRBV2
abundance: NA
d_gene: NA
j_gene: TRBJ1-5
CDR3aa: CASSEQGAGRVRQPQHF
CDR3nt: TGTGCCAGCAGTGAACAAGGGGCGGGGCGGGTGAGGCAGCCCCAGCATTTT

v_gene: TRBV20-1
abundance: NA
d_gene: TRBD2
j_gene: TRBJ2-1
CDR3aa: CSASYAPGLAKGEQFF
CDR3nt: TGCAGTGCTAGCTACGCCCCCGGACTAGCGAAGGGTGAGCAGTTCTTC

v_gene: TRBV10-3
abundance: many
d_gene: NA
j_gene: TRBJ2-7
CDR3aa: CAISESGGRGYEQYF
CDR3nt: TGTGCCATCAGTGAGTCGGGGGGTAGGGGCTACGAGCAGTACTTC

v_gene: TRBV29-1
abundance: NA
d_gene: NA
j_gene: TRBJ2-4
CDR3aa: CSVADTASLLAKNIQYF
CDR3nt: TGCAGCGTTGCGGACACGGCCTCTTTATTAGCCAAAAACATTCAGTACTTC

v_gene: TRBV7-9
abundance: NA
d_gene: TRBD1
j_gene: TRBJ2-7
CDR3aa: CASSQLTGASYEQYF
CDR3nt: TGTGCCAGCAGCCAACTCACAGGGGCATCCTACGAGCAGTACTTC

v_gene: TRBV7-2
abundance: many
d_gene: NA
j_gene: TRBJ2-1
CDR3aa: CASSLTGSSYNEQFF
CDR3nt: TGTGCCAGCAGCTTAACGGGGAGCTCCTACAATGAGCAGTTCTTC

v_gene: TRBV4-3
abundance: many
d_gene: NA
j_gene: TRBJ2-1
CDR3aa: CASSQGTNSLSSYNEQFF
CDR3nt: TGCGCCAGCAGCCAAGGGACTAACAGCCTAAGCTCCTACAATGAGCAGTTCTTC

v_gene: TRBV10-3
abundance: NA
d_gene: TRBD1
j_gene: TRBJ1-5
CDR3aa: CAISQQGNQPQHF
CDR3nt: TGTGCCATCAGTCAACAGGGGAATCAGCCCCAGCATTTT

v_gene: TRBV12-3/TRBV12-4
abundance: NA
d_gene: NA
j_gene: TRBJ2-2
CDR3aa: CASSIPGTLNTGELFF
CDR3nt: TGTGCCAGCAGCATACCCGGGACTCTGAACACCGGGGAGCTGTTTTTT

v_gene: TRBV5-5
abundance: NA
d_gene: TRBD1
j_gene: TRBJ2-2
CDR3aa: CASSLFRGRGIHTGELFF
CDR3nt: TGTGCCAGCAGCTTGTTTAGGGGGCGCGGTATACACACCGGGGAGCTGTTTTTT

v_gene: TRBV7-9
abundance: NA
d_gene: TRBD2
j_gene: TRBJ2-1
CDR3aa: CASSISGRVYNEQFF
CDR3nt: TGTGCCAGCAGCATTAGCGGGAGGGTCTACAATGAGCAGTTCTTC

v_gene: TRBV12-3/TRBV12-4
abundance: NA
d_gene: NA
j_gene: TRBJ2-2
CDR3aa: CASSSLDRIRQTSRNTGELFF
CDR3nt: TGTGCCAGCAGTTCCCTGGACAGGATTAGACAGACTAGCCGGAACACCGGGGAGCTGTTTTTT

v_gene: TRBV20-1
abundance: few
d_gene: NA
j_gene: TRBJ2-1
CDR3aa: CSARGLLGNEQFF
CDR3nt: TGCAGTGCTAGGGGTCTTTTGGGTAATGAGCAGTTCTTC

v_gene: TRBV12-5
abundance: NA
d_gene: NA
j_gene: TRBJ2-7
CDR3aa: CASGPGAPNGYEQYF
CDR3nt: TGTGCTAGTGGTCCAGGCGCCCCGAATGGCTACGAGCAGTACTTC

v_gene: TRBV12-3/TRBV12-4
abundance: many
d_gene: TRBD1
j_gene: TRBJ2-5
CDR3aa: CASSATGGGETQYF
CDR3nt: TGTGCCAGCAGCGCGACAGGGGGGGGAGAGACCCAGTACTTC

v_gene: TRBV20-1
abundance: NA
d_gene: NA
j_gene: TRBJ2-1
CDR3aa: CSARRTRENEQFF
CDR3nt: TGCAGTGCTAGAAGGACCCGGGAAAACGAGCAGTTCTTC

v_gene: TRBV5-6
abundance: few
d_gene: NA
j_gene: TRBJ2-7
CDR3aa: CASSFSGGFNEQYF
CDR3nt: TGTGCCAGCAGCTTCTCAGGAGGATTTAACGAGCAGTACTTC

v_gene: TRBV10-3
abundance: once
d_gene: TRBD2
j_gene: TRBJ2-3
CDR3aa: CAISQTSGSTDTQYF
CDR3nt: TGTGCCATCAGCCAGACTAGCGGGAGCACAGATACGCAGTATTTT

v_gene: TRBV27
abundance: NA
d_gene: TRBD2
j_gene: TRBJ2-7
CDR3aa: CASKGTSSIKQYF
CDR3nt: TGTGCCAGCAAAGGGACTAGCTCTATAAAGCAGTACTTC

v_gene: TRBV5-1
abundance: few
d_gene: TRBD2
j_gene: TRBJ2-3
CDR3aa: CASSPPLAGVTDTQYF
CDR3nt: TGCGCCAGCAGTCCCCCCTTAGCGGGAGTCACAGATACGCAGTATTTT

v_gene: TRBV7-3
abundance: few
d_gene: TRBD1
j_gene: TRBJ1-2
CDR3aa: CASSLDGTGVGYTF
CDR3nt: TGTGCCAGCAGCTTGGATGGGACAGGGGTCGGCTACACCTTC

v_gene: TRBV6-6
abundance: few
d_gene: NA
j_gene: TRBJ1-4
CDR3aa: CASSWRGEKLFF
CDR3nt: TGTGCCAGCAGTTGGCGTGGTGAAAAACTGTTTTTT

v_gene: TRBV6-2/TRBV6-3
abundance: NA
d_gene: NA
j_gene: TRBJ2-7
CDR3aa: CASNRHSTGSYEQYF
CDR3nt: TGTGCCAGCAACAGACATTCAACAGGCTCCTACGAGCAGTACTTC

v_gene: TRBV12-3/TRBV12-4
abundance: NA
d_gene: TRBD2
j_gene: TRBJ2-1
CDR3aa: CASSYRGRAGSHEQFF
CDR3nt: TGTGCCAGCAGTTATCGCGGGAGGGCCGGGTCCCATGAGCAGTTCTTC

v_gene: TRBV30
abundance: NA
d_gene: TRBD2
j_gene: TRBJ2-3
CDR3aa: CAWSVAGGGGTQYF
CDR3nt: TGTGCCTGGAGTGTAGCGGGAGGGGGAGGTACGCAGTATTTT

v_gene: TRBV7-8
abundance: many
d_gene: NA
j_gene: TRBJ1-3
CDR3aa: CASSLIDGIRDTIYF
CDR3nt: TGTGCCAGCAGCTTAATCGACGGCATCCGGGACACCATATATTTT

v_gene: TRBV13
abundance: NA
d_gene: TRBD1
j_gene: TRBJ1-1
CDR3aa: CASSSPGGWTEAFF
CDR3nt: TGTGCCAGCAGCAGCCCAGGGGGGTGGACTGAAGCTTTCTTT

v_gene: TRBV7-3
abundance: once
d_gene: NA
j_gene: TRBJ1-4
CDR3aa: CASSSGPNEKLFF
CDR3nt: TGTGCCAGCAGCTCTGGACCGAATGAAAAACTGTTTTTT

v_gene: TRBV7-2
abundance: few
d_gene: NA
j_gene: TRBJ2-5
CDR3aa: CASSSTSARETQYF
CDR3nt: TGTGCCAGCAGCTCGACTAGTGCGCGGGAGACCCAGTACTTC

v_gene: TRBV6-5
abundance: few
d_gene: NA
j_gene: TRBJ1-2
CDR3aa: CASSSPLREYGYTF
CDR3nt: TGTGCCAGCAGTTCCCCCCTTAGAGAGTATGGCTACACCTTC

v_gene: TRBV12-3/TRBV12-4
abundance: NA
d_gene: NA
j_gene: TRBJ2-7
CDR3aa: CASSFNSYEQYF
CDR3nt: TGTGCCAGCAGTTTTAATTCCTACGAGCAGTACTTC

v_gene: TRBV11-2
abundance: NA
d_gene: NA
j_gene: TRBJ2-7
CDR3aa: CASSPAVEQYF
CDR3nt: TGTGCCAGCAGCCCAGCGGTCGAGCAGTACTTC

v_gene: TRBV6-5
abundance: NA
d_gene: NA
j_gene: TRBJ1-3
CDR3aa: CASSYTDRSSGNTIYF
CDR3nt: TGTGCCAGCAGTTACACCGACAGGAGCTCTGGAAACACCATATATTTT

v_gene: TRBV2
abundance: NA
d_gene: NA
j_gene: TRBJ2-7
CDR3aa: CASKSNYEQYF
CDR3nt: TGTGCCAGCAAGAGTAACTACGAGCAGTACTTC

v_gene: TRBV24-1
abundance: NA
d_gene: TRBD1
j_gene: TRBJ2-3
CDR3aa: CATSDRGDRGRDTQYF
CDR3nt: TGTGCCACCAGTGATCGGGGGGACAGGGGGCGTGATACGCAGTATTTT

v_gene: TRBV3-1
abundance: NA
d_gene: NA
j_gene: TRBJ1-2
CDR3aa: CASSQSGGKYGYTF
CDR3nt: TGTGCCAGCAGCCAATCCGGCGGGAAGTATGGCTACACCTTC

v_gene: TRBV15
abundance: few
d_gene: NA
j_gene: TRBJ1-3
CDR3aa: CATRAFRSGNTIYF
CDR3nt: TGTGCCACCAGGGCATTCCGCTCTGGAAACACCATATATTTT

v_gene: TRBV12-5
abundance: once
d_gene: NA
j_gene: TRBJ2-1
CDR3aa: CASGLVQEGAGNEQFF
CDR3nt: TGTGCTAGTGGTTTGGTACAGGAGGGGGCAGGCAATGAGCAGTTCTTC

v_gene: TRBV20-1
abundance: NA
d_gene: TRBD2
j_gene: TRBJ2-7
CDR3aa: CSASSGSFYEQYF
CDR3nt: TGCAGTGCTTCGAGCGGGAGTTTCTACGAGCAGTACTTC

v_gene: TRBV5-1
abundance: few
d_gene: NA
j_gene: TRBJ2-3
CDR3aa: CASNLGPGTDTQYF
CDR3nt: TGCGCCAGCAATCTGGGACCAGGCACAGATACGCAGTATTTT